This is a list of T cell receptor beta chains from one sample in a study of T cell repertoires in aging, cancer and after chemotherapy. TCRdb reprocessed the multiplex PCR reads with MiXCR, giving one entry per CDR3 protein. The repertoire has 20,000 or so distinct CDR3 sequences, over 35% of them found once; the top ten carry about a sixth. Sequences were obtained from blood. These receptors originate from a human donor with a solid tumor. Both conserved end residues are part of each CDR3. The D gene is left open where the match is weak. A row's size may be missing; if present it is once, few, many or a size class.

abundance: few
d_gene: NA
v_gene: TRBV15
j_gene: TRBJ2-3
CDR3aa: CATSRDASTDTQYF
CDR3nt: TGTGCCACCAGCAGAGACGCATCCACAGATACGCAGTATTTT

abundance: NA
d_gene: NA
v_gene: TRBV5-1
j_gene: TRBJ1-1
CDR3aa: CASSLGASGTEAFF
CDR3nt: TGCGCCAGCAGCTTGGGGGCGTCGGGAACTGAAGCTTTCTTT

abundance: few
d_gene: TRBD1
v_gene: TRBV7-6
j_gene: TRBJ1-2
CDR3aa: CASSQTGGGYYGYTF
CDR3nt: TGTGCCAGCAGCCAAACAGGGGGCGGGTACTATGGCTACACCTTC

abundance: NA
d_gene: NA
v_gene: TRBV30
j_gene: TRBJ1-2
CDR3aa: CAWAQDYGYGYTF
CDR3nt: TGTGCCTGGGCCCAGGATTACGGCTATGGCTACACCTTC

abundance: NA
d_gene: TRBD2
v_gene: TRBV4-2
j_gene: TRBJ2-3
CDR3aa: CASSQEAGGPDTQYF
CDR3nt: TGTGCCAGCAGCCAAGAAGCGGGGGGGCCAGATACGCAGTATTTT

abundance: NA
d_gene: TRBD2
v_gene: TRBV6-2/TRBV6-3
j_gene: TRBJ2-1
CDR3aa: CASSLSGSINEQFF
CDR3nt: TGTGCCAGCAGTTTGAGCGGGAGTATCAATGAGCAGTTCTTC

abundance: few
d_gene: NA
v_gene: TRBV12-3/TRBV12-4
j_gene: TRBJ2-1
CDR3aa: CASSITGSSNEQFF
CDR3nt: TGTGCCAGCAGTATCACCGGGTCTAGTAATGAGCAGTTCTTC

abundance: NA
d_gene: NA
v_gene: TRBV6-5
j_gene: TRBJ2-4
CDR3aa: CASSGGGVAKNIQYF
CDR3nt: TGTGCCAGCAGTGGGGGAGGTGTAGCCAAAAACATTCAGTACTTC

abundance: NA
d_gene: TRBD2
v_gene: TRBV5-1
j_gene: TRBJ2-5
CDR3aa: CASSPPGLAGETQYF
CDR3nt: TGCGCCAGCAGCCCACCGGGACTAGCGGGGGAGACCCAGTACTTC

abundance: few
d_gene: NA
v_gene: TRBV5-5
j_gene: TRBJ2-7
CDR3aa: CASSLGQNPEGQYF
CDR3nt: TGTGCCAGCAGCTTGGGGCAGAATCCCGAAGGGCAGTACTTC

abundance: few
d_gene: NA
v_gene: TRBV19
j_gene: TRBJ1-6
CDR3aa: CASRSAPYNSPLHF
CDR3nt: TGTGCCAGTAGGTCGGCACCTTATAATTCACCCCTCCACTTT

abundance: few
d_gene: NA
v_gene: TRBV19
j_gene: TRBJ1-1
CDR3aa: CASSMGDTEAFF
CDR3nt: TGTGCCAGTAGTATGGGGGACACTGAAGCTTTCTTT

abundance: few
d_gene: TRBD1
v_gene: TRBV13
j_gene: TRBJ2-1
CDR3aa: CASSQRQGVYNEQFF
CDR3nt: TGTGCCAGCAGCCAAAGACAGGGGGTCTACAATGAGCAGTTCTTC

abundance: few
d_gene: NA
v_gene: TRBV24-1
j_gene: TRBJ2-2
CDR3aa: CATRAGFASGELFF
CDR3nt: TGTGCCACCAGAGCAGGGTTTGCTTCCGGGGAGCTGTTTTTT

abundance: NA
d_gene: TRBD1
v_gene: TRBV15
j_gene: TRBJ1-2
CDR3aa: CATSPPGQGRIYGYTF
CDR3nt: TGTGCCACCAGCCCACCGGGACAGGGAAGGATCTATGGCTACACCTTC

abundance: NA
d_gene: TRBD1
v_gene: TRBV7-9
j_gene: TRBJ2-7
CDR3aa: CASSSGQGPHEQYF
CDR3nt: TGTGCCAGCAGCTCTGGACAGGGCCCGCACGAGCAGTACTTC

abundance: NA
d_gene: TRBD1
v_gene: TRBV20-1
j_gene: TRBJ2-7
CDR3aa: CSALGQGEYEQYF
CDR3nt: TGCAGTGCATTAGGACAGGGGGAGTACGAGCAGTACTTC

abundance: NA
d_gene: NA
v_gene: TRBV30
j_gene: TRBJ2-7
CDR3aa: CAWSEGAGRGKTYEQYF
CDR3nt: TGTGCCTGGAGTGAGGGTGCGGGACGGGGCAAGACCTACGAGCAGTACTTC

abundance: few
d_gene: TRBD2
v_gene: TRBV6-1
j_gene: TRBJ2-5
CDR3aa: CAIGTSGEKETQYF
CDR3nt: TGTGCCATTGGGACTAGCGGGGAAAAAGAGACCCAGTACTTC

abundance: medium-sized
d_gene: NA
v_gene: TRBV6-5
j_gene: TRBJ2-2
CDR3aa: CASTSLAGELFF
CDR3nt: TGTGCCAGCACCTCCTTGGCCGGGGAGCTGTTTTTT

abundance: NA
d_gene: TRBD2
v_gene: TRBV7-3
j_gene: TRBJ2-1
CDR3aa: CASSPGRLAGGPRDEQFF
CDR3nt: TGTGCCAGCAGCCCGGGGAGACTAGCGGGAGGGCCCAGAGATGAGCAGTTCTTC

abundance: medium-sized
d_gene: TRBD1
v_gene: TRBV29-1
j_gene: TRBJ2-4
CDR3aa: CSAQATGTGGHIQYF
CDR3nt: TGCAGCGCACAAGCAACCGGGACAGGGGGGCACATTCAGTACTTC

abundance: medium-sized
d_gene: TRBD2
v_gene: TRBV19
j_gene: TRBJ2-7
CDR3aa: CASSITTSSSYEQYF
CDR3nt: TGTGCCAGTAGTATAACGACTAGCAGCTCCTACGAGCAGTACTTC

abundance: once
d_gene: NA
v_gene: TRBV6-6
j_gene: TRBJ2-5
CDR3aa: CASGPRVQETQYF
CDR3nt: TGTGCCAGCGGCCCCAGGGTACAAGAGACCCAGTACTTC

abundance: few
d_gene: NA
v_gene: TRBV18
j_gene: TRBJ1-4
CDR3aa: CASSEGNNEKLFF
CDR3nt: TGTGCCAGCTCAGAGGGAAATAATGAAAAACTGTTTTTT

abundance: NA
d_gene: NA
v_gene: TRBV5-4
j_gene: TRBJ2-3
CDR3aa: CASSLGLYSTDTQYF
CDR3nt: TGTGCCAGCAGCTTGGGACTATATAGCACAGATACGCAGTATTTT

abundance: NA
d_gene: NA
v_gene: TRBV30
j_gene: TRBJ2-1
CDR3aa: CAWSAVVVEQFF
CDR3nt: TGTGCCTGGAGTGCCGTAGTGGTTGAGCAGTTCTTC

abundance: NA
d_gene: TRBD1
v_gene: TRBV7-9
j_gene: TRBJ2-3
CDR3aa: CASSHSGQGPYTQYF
CDR3nt: TGTGCCAGCAGCCACTCGGGACAGGGGCCTTATACGCAGTATTTT

abundance: NA
d_gene: NA
v_gene: TRBV19
j_gene: TRBJ2-6
CDR3aa: CASSTWRGGGPGANVLTF
CDR3nt: TGTGCCAGTAGTACCTGGAGAGGGGGGGGACCTGGGGCCAACGTCCTGACTTTC

abundance: NA
d_gene: NA
v_gene: TRBV30
j_gene: TRBJ1-1
CDR3aa: CAWSVQIPNTEAFF
CDR3nt: TGTGCCTGGAGTGTACAGATACCGAACACTGAAGCTTTCTTT

abundance: NA
d_gene: NA
v_gene: TRBV19
j_gene: TRBJ1-2
CDR3aa: CASSIRTNNYGYTF
CDR3nt: TGTGCCAGTAGTATACGGACAAATAACTATGGCTACACCTTC

abundance: medium-sized
d_gene: NA
v_gene: TRBV29-1
j_gene: TRBJ2-1
CDR3aa: CSVAGLSGDLSYNEQFF
CDR3nt: TGCAGCGTCGCCGGGCTGTCCGGGGACCTCTCCTACAATGAGCAGTTCTTC

abundance: once
d_gene: TRBD2
v_gene: TRBV12-3/TRBV12-4
j_gene: TRBJ2-3
CDR3aa: CATGLAGATQYF
CDR3nt: TGTGCGACCGGACTAGCGGGGGCAACGCAGTATTTT

abundance: medium-sized
d_gene: TRBD2
v_gene: TRBV11-1
j_gene: TRBJ2-2
CDR3aa: CASSFPTSGSRTGELFF
CDR3nt: TGTGCCAGCAGCTTTCCGACTAGCGGGAGTCGGACCGGGGAGCTGTTTTTT

abundance: NA
d_gene: NA
v_gene: TRBV28
j_gene: TRBJ2-4
CDR3aa: CASSLRVAKNIQYF
CDR3nt: TGTGCCAGCAGTTTAAGGGTAGCCAAAAACATTCAGTACTTC

abundance: NA
d_gene: TRBD2
v_gene: TRBV6-2/TRBV6-3
j_gene: TRBJ2-1
CDR3aa: CASSYLAGERFRSYNEQFF
CDR3nt: TGTGCCAGCAGTTATCTAGCGGGAGAACGGTTTAGGTCCTACAATGAGCAGTTCTTC

abundance: NA
d_gene: NA
v_gene: TRBV12-3/TRBV12-4
j_gene: TRBJ2-1
CDR3aa: CASSFYSGNEQFF
CDR3nt: TGTGCCAGCAGTTTCTACAGTGGCAATGAGCAGTTCTTC

abundance: medium-sized
d_gene: TRBD2
v_gene: TRBV29-1
j_gene: TRBJ2-7
CDR3aa: CSVRTSGSYEQYF
CDR3nt: TGCAGCGTCAGGACTAGCGGATCCTACGAGCAGTACTTC

abundance: NA
d_gene: TRBD1
v_gene: TRBV28
j_gene: TRBJ2-5
CDR3aa: CASSLTGATTQETQYF
CDR3nt: TGTGCCAGCAGTTTAACAGGGGCCACTACCCAAGAGACCCAGTACTTC

abundance: NA
d_gene: TRBD2
v_gene: TRBV20-1
j_gene: TRBJ2-2
CDR3aa: CSARDSGRDTGELFF
CDR3nt: TGCAGTGCTAGAGATAGCGGGAGGGACACCGGGGAGCTGTTTTTT

abundance: NA
d_gene: NA
v_gene: TRBV5-6
j_gene: TRBJ2-7
CDR3aa: CASSLAGLPGEQYF
CDR3nt: TGTGCCAGCAGCTTGGCGGGTTTACCCGGCGAGCAGTACTTC

abundance: few
d_gene: NA
v_gene: TRBV19
j_gene: TRBJ2-1
CDR3aa: CASSNQGYNEQFF
CDR3nt: TGTGCCAGTAGTAATCAGGGGTACAATGAGCAGTTCTTC

abundance: NA
d_gene: TRBD2
v_gene: TRBV5-1
j_gene: TRBJ2-1
CDR3aa: CASSLGTSGRASYEQFF
CDR3nt: TGCGCCAGCAGCTTAGGGACTAGCGGGAGGGCCAGCTATGAGCAGTTCTTC

abundance: NA
d_gene: TRBD1
v_gene: TRBV7-9
j_gene: TRBJ1-6
CDR3aa: CASSLGGQNNSPLHF
CDR3nt: TGTGCCAGCAGCTTAGGGGGACAGAATAATTCACCCCTCCACTTT

abundance: NA
d_gene: NA
v_gene: TRBV19
j_gene: TRBJ1-2
CDR3aa: CASSHGLGVDGYTF
CDR3nt: TGTGCCAGTAGTCACGGACTGGGAGTGGATGGCTACACCTTC

abundance: NA
d_gene: NA
v_gene: TRBV27
j_gene: TRBJ2-2
CDR3aa: CASSLSYYRDTGELFF
CDR3nt: TGTGCCAGCAGTTTATCTTATTACAGGGACACCGGGGAGCTGTTTTTT

abundance: NA
d_gene: NA
v_gene: TRBV29-1
j_gene: TRBJ1-2
CDR3aa: CSVWAWTGGNYGYTF
CDR3nt: TGCAGCGTCTGGGCCTGGACGGGAGGGAACTATGGCTACACCTTC

abundance: once
d_gene: NA
v_gene: TRBV12-3/TRBV12-4
j_gene: TRBJ1-3
CDR3aa: CASSLQTSGNTIYF
CDR3nt: TGTGCCAGCAGTTTACAGACTTCTGGAAACACCATATATTTT

abundance: NA
d_gene: NA
v_gene: TRBV29-1
j_gene: TRBJ1-1
CDR3aa: CSVVEQGGTEAFF
CDR3nt: TGCAGCGTTGTAGAACAGGGAGGCACTGAAGCTTTCTTT